Following are 26 T cell receptor beta chains from one sample sequenced in a study of control samples from healthy donors and cancer patients. Measured with immunoSEQ multiplex PCR; TCRdb has only the in-frame clones, and not every one. This sample has 100,000 to 150,000 clones; about 93% occur once, and the top ten carry 2.5%. Input material: blood. Source of these receptors: a man in his late teens or twenties in good health.

J is TRBJ2-6 and V is TRBV28, with D tentatively TRBD2 (5 bases). The CDR3 is made up of 18 amino acids. Germline V gives CDR1 MDHEN, CDR2 SYDVKM. Trimming stripped 5 bases from V and 4 bases from J, with 21 bases between. CDR3 nucleotide sequence: TGTGCCAGCAGTACCCTCCGGGCCTCGGGGAGCGGGGCCAACGTCCTGACTTTC. Residues: CASSTLRASGSGANVLTF.

The chain is built from TRBV28 and TRBJ2-7, with 8 bases that match TRBD1. The CDR3 loop spans 16 amino acids. Germline V gene lookup returns CDR1 MDHEN and CDR2 SYDVKM. V trimming: 7 bases; J trimming: 4 bases; junction bases outside the gene matches: 15. CDR3 sequence reads: CASIQRFQGAWYEQYF. The CDR3 DNA reads as TGTGCCAGCATCCAAAGGTTTCAGGGGGCTTGGTACGAGCAGTACTTC.

This chain uses TRBV28 with TRBJ2-3; 8 positions match TRBD2. In germline, CDR1 is MDHEN, CDR2 SYDVKM. This CDR3 comprises 18 residues. J lost 1 base, V lost 3 bases, and 12 bases had no gene match. CDR3 protein: CASSFRSGSILGTDTQYF. CDR3 nucleotide sequence: TGTGCCAGCAGTTTTCGGAGCGGGAGTATTTTGGGCACAGATACGCAGTATTTT.

The V gene is TRBV19, the J gene TRBJ1-1; no clear D gene. CDR1 LNHDA and CDR2 SQIVND come from the germline V gene (reference sequence). CDR3 length equals 13 residues. With 4 bases removed from V and 0 bases from J, the gap between germline ends came to 6 bases. The CDR3 spells CASSRGVNTEAFF. CDR3 in DNA: TGTGCCAGTAGTAGAGGAGTGAACACTGAAGCTTTCTTT. Based on the CDR3 plus reference TRBV19 and TRBJ1-1, the full variable domain is DGGITQSPKYLFRKEGQNVTLSCEQNLNHDAMYWYRQDPGQGLRLIYYSQIVNDFQKGDIAEGYSVSREKKESFPLTVTSAQKNPTAFYLCASSRGVNTEAFFGQGTRLTVV.

The chain couples TRBV14 to TRBJ1-6, with 12 bases that match TRBD1. This CDR3 region has 15 residues. Germline CDR1 reads SGHDN; CDR2 reads FVKESK. The V gene end was trimmed by 5 bases and the J gene end by 9 bases; junction bases not matched to a gene: 5. The CDR3 DNA reads TGTGCCAGCAGCTCGGGACAGGGGGCAGGTTCACCCCTCCACTTT. Its translation: CASSSGQGAGSPLHF.

V usage is TRBV5-1 and J usage is TRBJ1-5; 12 bases line up with TRBD1. This CDR3 spans 18 amino acids. V lost 4 bases and J lost 4; bases outside the gene matches: 12. Germline V gives CDR1 SGHRS, CDR2 YFSETQ. CDR3 region: CASSPGPGQGASNQPQHF. The CDR3 DNA reads TGCGCCAGCAGCCCTGGGCCGGGACAGGGGGCTAGTAATCAGCCCCAGCATTTT.

The gene calls are TRBV10-3 and TRBJ1-3; unclear D gene. Germline CDR1 reads ENHRY; CDR2 reads SYGVKD. Trimming took 3 bases from V and 0 from J, leaving 6 bases between them. This CDR3 is 14 amino acids long. The CDR3 bases are TGTGCCATCAGTGAAGGAGCCTCTGGAAACACCATATATTTT. Residues: CAISEGASGNTIYF.

The table lists this clone with a count of one. This sequence joins TRBV9 and TRBJ2-2; D uncertain. Trimming cost V 3 bases and J 3 bases, with 3 bases left between them. Germline CDR1 SGDLS, CDR2 YYNGEE. CDR3 size: 12 residues. Here the CDR3 reads CASSGDTGELFF. The CDR3, as DNA: TGTGCCAGCAGCGGCGACACCGGGGAGCTGTTTTTT.

CDR3 DNA sequence: TGTGCCAGCGGTAGACAGGGCGGAGAGCAGTACGTC. Its translation is CASGRQGGEQYV. The gene calls are TRBV6-5 and TRBJ2-7; 7 bases are a match to TRBD1. Germline-derived CDR1 and CDR2 are MNHEY and SVGAGI. The CDR3 totals 12 residues. J lost 7 bases, V lost 8 bases, and 8 bases had no gene match.

Written as DNA, the CDR3 is TGCGCCAGCAGCTTGCCCGGGACGGCCAGCTCCTACGAGCAGTACTTC. Its translation is CASSLPGTASSYEQYF. The chain joins TRBV5-1 to TRBJ2-7; either TRBD1 or TRBD2 may supply D (5 bases each). Deletions cut 1 base from V and 0 bases from J, with 14 bases between. The CDR3 is 16 residues long. Germline CDR1 reads SGHRS; CDR2 reads YFSETQ.

The genes are TRBV5-5 and TRBJ2-1; 7 bases match TRBD2. In germline, CDR1 is SGHKS, CDR2 YYEKEE (reference sequence). J was trimmed by 8 bases and V by 6 bases; bases with no gene match: 8. The CDR3 totals 13 residues. The CDR3 region is CASTPWGGHEQFF. The CDR3 bases are TGTGCCAGCACCCCCTGGGGGGGACATGAGCAGTTCTTC.

This clone was observed once. The chain couples TRBV29-1 to TRBJ2-7; TRBD1 matches at 9 bases. The CDR3 is made up of 14 amino acids. Trimming cost V 7 bases and J 6 bases; bases outside gene matches: 13. Germline assignment: CDR1 SQVTM and CDR2 ANQGSEA. The CDR3 bases are TGCAGCGCCATAACCGGGACAGGGTCTGGCGAGCAGTACGTC. It encodes CSAITGTGSGEQYV.

In the case of this clone: This same CDR3 is encoded by further DNA sequences in the sample. The chain links TRBV4-1 to TRBJ2-7; 9 positions match TRBD1. The germline gives CDR1 MGHRA, CDR2 YSYEKL. This CDR3 has 13 amino acids. J lost 4 bases, V lost 4 bases, and 2 bases had no gene match. The CDR3: CASSRDRDYEQYF. The DNA for the CDR3 is TGCGCCAGCAGCCGGGACAGGGATTACGAGCAGTACTTC.

The CDR3: CASSPVEDPYNEQFF. CDR3 in DNA: TGTGCCAGCAGCCCCGTTGAGGACCCTTACAATGAGCAGTTCTTC. J is TRBJ2-1 and V is TRBV7-3; D unclear. The CDR3 has 15 residues. Germline V gene data show CDR1 as SGHTA and CDR2 as FQGTGA. Trimming cost V 5 bases and J 4 bases, with 15 bases left between them.

The table lists this clone with a few counts. The chain recombines TRBV4-1 with TRBJ1-5; 10 nucleotides line up with TRBD1. Germline CDR1 and CDR2: MGHRA and YSYEKL. This CDR3 spans 16 amino acids. V shed 1 base, J shed 1 base, and the junction held 1 base outside the gene matches. CDR3 bases: TGCGCCAGCAGCCAAGGGACAGGGGGAAGCAATCAGCCCCAGCATTTT. It encodes CASSQGTGGSNQPQHF.

The chain uses TRBV13 and TRBJ1-6; D is unclear. Between the trimmed V and J ends, which lost 4 bases and 3 bases, there was a span of 7 bases. The germline gives CDR1 PRHDT, CDR2 FYEKMQ (reference sequence). This CDR3 has 14 residues. This CDR3 reads CASSSQNYNSPLHF. The DNA of the CDR3 is TGTGCCAGCAGCTCACAGAACTATAATTCACCCCTCCACTTT.

This sequence joins TRBV7-2 and TRBJ2-2; D is possibly TRBD2 (6 bases). The CDR3 totals 15 residues. Germline CDR1 SGHTA, CDR2 FQGNSA. The V gene lost 4 bases and the J gene lost 5 bases, with 14 bases spanning the gap. Here the CDR3 reads CASSSSLSGTGELFF. CDR3 bases: TGTGCCAGCAGCTCAAGCTTAAGCGGGACCGGGGAGCTGTTTTTT.

The rearrangement joins TRBV3-1 (or the pseudogene TRBV3-2) to TRBJ2-5; 9 bases are shared with TRBD2. The CDR3 covers 16 residues. CDR1 LGHDT and CDR2 YNNKEL come from the germline V gene (reference sequence). J lost 1 base, V lost 4 bases, and 7 bases had no gene match. CDR3 DNA: TGTGCCAGCAGCCGAGGACTAGCGAGAGCCCAAGAGACCCAGTACTTC. Its translation: CASSRGLARAQETQYF.

The genes are TRBV4-2 and TRBJ2-1; 12 nucleotides match TRBD2. The CDR3 is made up of 16 amino acids. The germline gives CDR1 LGHNA, CDR2 YNFKEQ. V was clipped by 5 bases and J by 3 bases; unmatched bases: 5. The CDR3 loop is CASSGRTSGNYNEQFF. In DNA form, the CDR3 reads TGTGCCAGCAGCGGGCGGACTAGCGGGAACTACAATGAGCAGTTCTTC.

V is TRBV20-1 and J is TRBJ1-2; D perhaps matches TRBD1 (5 bases). The CDR3 has 11 amino acids. V dropped 4 bases and J dropped 7 bases, with 10 bases sitting between them. The germline CDR1 and CDR2 sequences are DFQATT and SNEGSKA (reference sequence). The CDR3 sequence is CSAISGAGYTF. The CDR3 DNA reads as TGCAGTGCTATCTCTGGGGCTGGCTACACCTTC.

This sequence joins TRBV4-1 and TRBJ2-7, with TRBD1 matching 7 bases. Germline V gives CDR1 MGHRA, CDR2 YSYEKL. This CDR3 is 15 amino acids long. V lost 1 base to trimming and J lost 3 bases; unmatched junction nucleotides: 6. The CDR3 nucleotides are TGCGCCAGCAGCCAAGTTGCGCAGGGGGACTACGAGCAGTACTTC. Translating gives CASSQVAQGDYEQYF.

The CDR3 DNA sequence: TGTGCCAGCAGTTACTCGTGGACCATGGAGACCCAGTACTTC. Its protein is CASSYSWTMETQYF. This chain connects TRBV6-5 to TRBJ2-5; unclear D gene. Trimming took off 0 bases at V and 5 bases at J, with 10 bases between the two ends. Germline V gene data show CDR1 as MNHEY and CDR2 as SVGAGI. The CDR3 is made up of 14 amino acids.

The J gene is TRBJ1-2, the V gene TRBV7-2, with D perhaps matching TRBD1 (6 bases). V shed 4 bases and J shed 6 bases, with 18 bases lying between them. CDR1 is SGHTA and CDR2 is FQGNSA in the germline V gene. The CDR3 runs to 15 residues. As DNA, the CDR3 is TGTGCCAGCAGCTCCACGGCGGGACAAAAGCATGGCTACACCTTC. It encodes CASSSTAGQKHGYTF.

In its sample, this clone was seen many times. This sequence joins TRBV2 and TRBJ1-2; 8 bases are shared with TRBD1. J gave up 4 bases and V 4 bases, and 5 bases lay outside the gene matches. The CDR3 totals 14 residues. CDR1 and CDR2 from the germline V gene are SNHLY and FYNNEI. CDR3: CASSGPGGLYGYTF. The CDR3 DNA sequence: TGTGCCAGCAGTGGTCCAGGGGGCCTCTATGGCTACACCTTC.

The chain links TRBV6-5 to TRBJ1-3; D gene ambiguous. The CDR3 consists of 16 residues. Germline CDR1 MNHEY, CDR2 SVGAGI. The V and J ends lost 3 bases and 3 bases respectively, with 15 bases between them. The CDR3 DNA follows: TGTGCCAGCAGTTATAGTATCCCGAATCTTGGAAACACCATATATTTT. Protein sequence: CASSYSIPNLGNTIYF.

V is TRBV18 and J is TRBJ2-3; possible D gene TRBD2, 8 bases. The germline V gene encodes CDR1 KGHSH and CDR2 LQKENI. Deletions cut 1 base from V and 1 base from J, with 18 bases between. The CDR3 covers 18 residues. The CDR3 DNA reads TGTGCCAGCTCACCACGGGACAGACCGGGGGGGGGCACAGATACGCAGTATTTT. As protein: CASSPRDRPGGGTDTQYF.